This T cell receptor (beta chain) emerged from a study of cytomegalovirus exposure and HLA in healthy donors. Study findings and constraints: When presence/absence was analysed, sequencing depth was taken to be roughly uniform across donors.

The CDR3 has 15 amino acids. The germline V and J ends were trimmed by 6 bases and 4 bases, with 16 bases remaining between them. CDR1 and CDR2 from the germline V gene are SGHRS and YFSETQ. Primers for the PCR totalled 60 Vbeta and 13 Jbeta. Per the original data handling: A follow-up analysis tallied 65 million to 80 million unique TCR beta chains, roughly 10 million shared. The repertoire was sequenced with immunoSEQ multiplex PCR; TCRdb's copy has only in-frame clones and lacks some. V and J calls and clone size come straight from that table; D and trimming were deduced from the DNA. The sample lists about 180,000 clones, around 82% occurring once. This clone has more than one count but fewer than ten. Its antigen is unknown.

This clonotype was sampled from a man aged 35-49 years in good health and CMV-seronegative. This chain joins TRBV5-1 and TRBJ1-4, with a weak D call TRBD1 (6 bases). Sequenced material: PBMCs. The CDR3 DNA reads TGCGCCAGCACCCCGGGGGGGGCTCATAATGAAAAACTGTTTTTT. Translating it yields CASTPGGAHNEKLFF.